One and the same sample provided the 24 T cell receptor beta chains below, sequenced in a study of OX40 agonist ivuxolimab in advanced cancers. Library preparation was by the immunoSEQ multiplex PCR assay. The immuneACCESS repertoire file appears here via TCRdb, limited to in-frame rearrangements. These files lack a portion of the clones; in checked studies, under half of the deficit traces to unresolved V genes, and the cause of the others is not known. The sample table records 20,000 to 25,000 clones; about 83% of these occur just once. Together, the top ten hold around 25% of the sample. The starting material was CD4+ or CD8+ T cells sorted from blood, obtained in a trial of the OX40 agonist ivuxolimab. The source of these receptors is an adult with an advanced solid tumor such as melanoma, head and neck, liver or kidney cancer.

The V gene is TRBV28, the J gene TRBJ2-1; a possible D gene is TRBD2 (6 bases). With 5 bases removed from V and 6 bases from J, the gap between germline ends came to 20 bases. From germline, CDR1 is MDHEN and CDR2 SYDVKM. The CDR3 sequence is 16 residues long. The CDR3 nucleotides are TGTGCCAGCAGTATTAACCGGGGGAACCCAGGCAATGAGCAGTTCTTC. Its translation is CASSINRGNPGNEQFF.

V gene TRBV4-2 combines with J gene TRBJ2-2, with TRBD1 identical over 7 bases. Germline CDR1 LGHNA, CDR2 YNFKEQ. Losses at the gene ends were 3 bases for V and 3 bases for J; bases not matched to a gene: 1. The CDR3 is made up of 14 amino acids. The CDR3 DNA reads as TGTGCCAGCAGCCAGCAGGGGGACACCGGGGAGCTGTTTTTT. Its protein is CASSQQGDTGELFF.

The rearrangement links TRBV7-8 to TRBJ1-5; TRBD1 is a possible D gene (5 bases). The CDR3 is 15 amino acids. Trimming removed 4 bases at V and 5 bases at J, with 15 bases between. Germline V gene lookup returns CDR1 SGHVS and CDR2 FQNEAQ. The CDR3 protein is CASSSSGSGDQPQHF. In DNA, the CDR3 is TGTGCCAGCAGCTCCTCAGGGTCCGGGGATCAGCCCCAGCATTTT.

This clone has only a few counts. Since the CDR3 does not end with the conserved phenylalanine or tryptophan, this likely comes from a read error. The chain employs TRBV6-1 and TRBJ1-6; 7 bases align to TRBD1. V lost 8 bases to trimming and J lost 8 bases; unmatched junction nucleotides: 3. The CDR3 consists of 12 residues. Looked up from germline, CDR1 is MNHNS and CDR2 is SASEGT. The CDR3, as DNA: TGTGCCAGCCGACAGGGAGATTCACCCCTCCACCTT. Its protein is CASRQGDSPLHL.

The J gene is TRBJ1-2, the V gene TRBV7-8; D gene unclear. Germline V CDR1 and CDR2: SGHVS, FQNEAQ. The CDR3 is made up of 15 amino acids. V lost 5 bases to trimming and J lost 13 bases, with 26 bases between them. The CDR3 coding sequence is TGTGCCAGCAGCGAACAAGGGCGTTCGCCGATGGGTCGCACCTTC. Residues: CASSEQGRSPMGRTF.

This clone turned up a few times. The CDR3 nucleotides are TGTGCCAGCAGCTTACGGGGATCGTCCACTCCTAACTATGGCTACACCTTC. The encoded protein is CASSLRGSSTPNYGYTF. The V call is TRBV13, the J call TRBJ1-2, with D hard to call. V lost 2 bases and J lost 0, with 16 bases in between. Germline CDR1 reads PRHDT; CDR2 reads FYEKMQ (reference sequence). This CDR3 contains 17 residues.

CDR3 residues: CASSIPGPEAFF. The DNA for the CDR3 is TGTGCCAGTAGTATCCCAGGGCCTGAAGCTTTCTTT. V gene TRBV19 combines with J gene TRBJ1-1; a weak D match, TRBD1 (5 bases). There are 12 residues in the CDR3. In germline, CDR1 is LNHDA, CDR2 SQIVND (reference sequence). Trimming took 3 bases from V and 6 from J, leaving 8 bases between them.

This clone has only one observation. V and J are TRBV7-9 and TRBJ1-2, with TRBD1 matching 8 bases. The CDR3 runs 16 residues. Germline V lookup: CDR1 SEHNR, CDR2 FQNEAQ (reference sequence). With 0 bases clipped from V and 3 bases from J, the junction kept 6 bases outside the gene matches. The CDR3 protein is CASSLAWQGADYGYTF. Written as DNA, the CDR3 is TGTGCCAGCAGCTTAGCGTGGCAGGGGGCTGACTATGGCTACACCTTC.

In its sample, this clone was seen a few times. This CDR3 reads CASRQGNGYTF. In nucleotides, the CDR3 is TGTGCCAGTAGACAGGGAAATGGCTACACCTTC. This chain uses TRBV19 with TRBJ1-2; D might be TRBD1 (6 bases). Germline-derived CDR1 and CDR2 are LNHDA and SQIVND (reference sequence). V lost 6 bases to trimming and J lost 6 bases, with 8 bases between them. This CDR3 contains 11 residues.

The chain carries TRBV19 and TRBJ1-1, with D uncertain. CDR3 length equals 13 residues. Between the trimmed V and J ends, which lost 3 bases and 1 base, there was a span of 6 bases. CDR1 LNHDA and CDR2 SQIVND come from the germline V gene (reference sequence). The CDR3 coding sequence is TGTGCCAGTAGTATTAATGGGAACACTGAAGCTTTCTTT. Amino acid sequence: CASSINGNTEAFF.

The chain links TRBV19 to TRBJ1-5; no clear D gene. Germline CDR1 is LNHDA and CDR2 is SQIVND (reference sequence). The CDR3 totals 16 residues. Trimming removed 5 bases at V and 0 bases at J, with 14 bases between. CDR3 amino acids: CASSFGRGYSNQPQHF. CDR3 DNA sequence: TGTGCCAGTAGTTTTGGTCGAGGGTATAGCAATCAGCCCCAGCATTTT.

The V and J genes are TRBV4-3 and TRBJ1-1; 12 bases align to TRBD1. Looked up from germline, CDR1 is LGHNA and CDR2 is YSLEER. The CDR3 has 19 amino acids. V was pared by 4 bases and J by 10 bases, with 22 bases of the junction left unmatched. In DNA form, the CDR3 reads TGCGCCAGCAGCCTCGTTTTGGGGACAGGGGGCTCTATGGTATATGGAGCTTTCTTT. Translation gives CASSLVLGTGGSMVYGAFF.

The CDR3 loop reads CASCQTGGYTEAFF. CDR3 DNA sequence: TGTGCCAGCTGCCAGACAGGGGGGTATACTGAAGCTTTCTTT. The chain is built from TRBV2 and TRBJ1-1; 9 nucleotides agree with TRBD1. Germline lookup yields CDR1 SNHLY and CDR2 FYNNEI. The CDR3 has 14 residues. Trimming at V came to 8 bases and at J to 5 bases, leaving 9 bases not matched to a gene.

This CDR3 reads CASSFTTGWVNSPLHF. CDR3 nucleotides: TGTGCCAGCAGTTTCACGACAGGGTGGGTTAATTCACCCCTCCACTTT. This rearrangement joins TRBV6-5 to TRBJ1-6; 7 bases line up with TRBD1. The CDR3 spans 16 residues. Germline lookup yields CDR1 MNHEY and CDR2 SVGAGI. V gave up 4 bases and J gave up 6 bases; unmatched junction bases: 9.

The chain combines TRBV7-8 with TRBJ2-1; TRBD1 agrees at 8 bases. The CDR3 contains 19 residues. Per germline, CDR1 SGHVS and CDR2 FQNEAQ. V lost 5 bases to trimming and J lost 0 bases; unmatched junction nucleotides: 15. CDR3 region: CASSPTGGISGYSYNEQFF. In DNA, the CDR3 is TGTGCCAGCAGCCCAACAGGGGGAATTAGCGGTTACTCCTACAATGAGCAGTTCTTC.

This clone was observed a few times. The V call is TRBV7-6, the J call TRBJ2-7; 12 nucleotides match TRBD1. This CDR3 contains 15 residues. Germline V gene lookup returns CDR1 SGHVS and CDR2 FNYEAQ. J was trimmed by 3 bases and V by 4 bases; bases with no gene match: 4. The CDR3 DNA follows: TGTGCCAGCAGCTCGGGACAGGGGGCCGGCTACGAGCAGTACTTC. It is translated as CASSSGQGAGYEQYF.

V gene TRBV14 combines with J gene TRBJ2-1; TRBD2 agrees at 8 bases. The CDR3 contains 16 residues. Germline CDR1 SGHDN, CDR2 FVKESK. V dropped 3 bases and J dropped 4; count of bases not matched to a gene: 8. The DNA of the CDR3 is TGTGCCAGCAGCCACCATATAGCGGGGAAATACAATGAGCAGTTCTTC. This sequence encodes CASSHHIAGKYNEQFF.

The sample holds a few counts of this clone. This chain links TRBV7-9 with TRBJ1-1; D ambiguous. Germline CDR1 reads SEHNR; CDR2 reads FQNEAQ (reference sequence). The CDR3 extends over 11 amino acids. V was pared by 3 bases and J by 4 bases, with 3 bases between. CDR3 in DNA: TGTGCCAGCAGCTTTGGCACTGAAGCTTTCTTT. Translating it yields CASSFGTEAFF.

V usage is TRBV2 and J usage is TRBJ2-7; D gene unclear. In germline, CDR1 is SNHLY, CDR2 FYNNEI. The CDR3 extends over 13 amino acids. V was pared by 3 bases and J by 0 bases, with 6 bases between. The CDR3 spells CASSDRLSYEQYF. The CDR3, as DNA: TGTGCCAGCAGTGATCGGCTCTCCTACGAGCAGTACTTC.

The sample holds a few counts of this clone. V usage is TRBV2 and J usage is TRBJ2-3, with 10 bases aligning to TRBD1. Losses at the gene ends were 9 bases for V and 6 bases for J; bases not matched to a gene: 9. Germline V CDR1 and CDR2: SNHLY, FYNNEI. There are 14 residues in the CDR3. The CDR3 coding sequence is TGTGCCAGTGGGGGACAGGGGCTCTGGGATACGCAGTATTTT. This sequence encodes CASGGQGLWDTQYF.

This clone is labeled as medium-sized. The rearrangement links TRBV19 to TRBJ1-2; D perhaps matches TRBD1 (5 bases). V shed 3 bases and J shed 10 bases, with 9 bases lying between them. The CDR3 spans 11 residues. Looked up from germline, CDR1 is LNHDA and CDR2 is SQIVND (reference sequence). CDR3 nucleotides: TGTGCCAGTAGTATCGGGACCGACTACACCTTC. Its translation: CASSIGTDYTF.

V gene TRBV11-2 combines with J gene TRBJ2-7; TRBD2 is a possible D gene (7 bases). The V and J ends lost 1 base and 4 bases respectively, with 11 bases between them. Germline CDR1 SGHAT, CDR2 FQNNGV. The CDR3 length is 14 residues. The CDR3, as DNA: TGTGCCAGCAGCTTAGGTGGGGGGGCGTACGAGCAGTACTTC. Amino acid sequence: CASSLGGGAYEQYF.

The genes are TRBV10-1 and TRBJ2-6, with 9 positions matching TRBD1. Germline trimming cut 8 bases from V and 0 bases from J; bases unmatched to any gene: 8. Germline V gene sequence: CDR1 WNHNN, CDR2 SYGVQD (reference sequence). This CDR3 has 17 residues. CDR3 residues: CASFEGQGNSGANVLTF. The CDR3 DNA reads TGCGCCAGCTTCGAGGGACAGGGAAACTCTGGGGCCAACGTCCTGACTTTC.

The chain links TRBV7-8 to TRBJ1-5; D perhaps matches TRBD1 (5 bases). V was cut by 4 bases and J by 4 bases, with 11 bases left in between. The CDR3 is 14 residues long. In germline, CDR1 is SGHVS, CDR2 FQNEAQ. The CDR3: CASSSTEDNQPQHF. CDR3 bases: TGTGCCAGCAGCTCGACAGAGGATAATCAGCCCCAGCATTTT.